The rows below give T cell receptor beta chains drawn from one sample of a study of T cells in Graves' hyperthyroidism and ophthalmopathy. TCRdb used MiXCR to reprocess the multiplex PCR reads, holding one entry per CDR3 protein. The data show 300,000 to 350,000 distinct CDR3 sequences, 15% to 20% seen once. The sample comprised blood. Receptors originate from a woman between 40 and 55 years old with Graves' ophthalmopathy. Each CDR3 is given with its conserved first and last residue. D genes are given only for firm matches. Clone size is given for some rows only: seen once, a few or many times, or a class if the clone is expanded.

>TRBJ2-5|TRBV7-9|many|TRBD2
CASSLGLAVKETQYF
TGTGCCAGCAGCTTGGGGCTAGCGGTAAAGGAGACCCAGTACTTC
>TRBJ1-1|TRBV29-1|-|TRBD1
CSVGEGARITEAFF
TGCAGCGTTGGGGAGGGGGCGCGCATCACTGAAGCTTTCTTT
>TRBJ2-7|TRBV28|many|TRBD1
CASRTPGQGLNEQYF
TGTGCCAGCAGGACCCCGGGACAGGGTTTAAACGAGCAGTACTTC
>TRBJ1-2|TRBV6-2/TRBV6-3|few|-
CASSSGGAFNYGYTF
TGTGCCAGCAGTTCGGGGGGCGCGTTTAACTATGGCTACACCTTC
>TRBJ2-7|TRBV12-3/TRBV12-4|many|-
CASSLGEYEQYF
TGTGCCAGCAGTCTTGGGGAGTACGAGCAGTACTTC
>TRBJ2-2|TRBV20-1|-|-
CSAPRGAGELFF
TGCAGTGCCCCCCGGGGAGCCGGGGAGCTGTTTTTT
>TRBJ1-5|TRBV6-1|-|-
CASSVGAKYSNQPQHF
TGTGCCAGCAGTGTGGGGGCGAAGTATAGCAATCAGCCCCAGCATTTT
>TRBJ1-1|TRBV6-1|many|TRBD1
CASSGQGLNTEAFF
TGTGCCAGCAGTGGACAGGGGCTGAACACTGAAGCTTTCTTT
>TRBJ2-7|TRBV4-1|few|-
CASSRVEIGTYEQYF
TGCGCCAGCAGCCGAGTGGAGATAGGTACCTACGAGCAGTACTTC
>TRBJ2-2|TRBV24-1|few|-
CATSDQKTRGTGELFF
TGTGCCACCAGTGATCAAAAAACAAGGGGGACCGGGGAGCTGTTTTTT
>TRBJ1-2|TRBV28|many|-
CASKDGPYGYTF
TGTGCCAGCAAAGACGGGCCCTATGGCTACACCTTC
>TRBJ1-2|TRBV28|many|TRBD1
CASSLELGQGSDYGYTF
TGTGCCAGCAGTTTAGAGTTGGGACAGGGGTCTGACTATGGCTACACCTTC
>TRBJ2-5|TRBV7-9|many|-
CASSRQTREETQYF
TGTGCCAGCAGCCGACAGACGCGGGAAGAGACCCAGTACTTC
>TRBJ2-7|TRBV3-1|many|-
CASSQYEGYEQYF
TGTGCCAGCAGCCAATATGAGGGATACGAGCAGTACTTC
>TRBJ2-4|TRBV15|-|-
CATSRDQGWGAKNIQYF
TGTGCCACCAGCAGAGATCAGGGCTGGGGGGCCAAAAACATTCAGTACTTC
>TRBJ2-7|TRBV4-1|many|-
CASSQDVLSGSYEQYF
TGCGCCAGCAGCCAAGATGTATTGTCAGGGTCCTACGAGCAGTACTTC
>TRBJ1-2|TRBV27|-|-
CASSLGARGDGYTF
TGTGCCAGCAGTTTGGGTGCTCGGGGGGATGGCTACACCTTC
>TRBJ1-5|TRBV6-1|few|-
CASRGTGDQPQHF
TGTGCCAGCAGGGGAACGGGTGATCAGCCCCAGCATTTT
>TRBJ1-6|TRBV20-1|-|TRBD1
CSAQPPGQRNNSPLHF
TGCAGTGCTCAACCCCCGGGACAGAGAAATAATTCACCCCTCCACTTT
>TRBJ2-7|TRBV2|many|-
CASSEEWGEQYF
TGTGCCAGCAGTGAAGAGTGGGGGGAGCAGTACTTC
>TRBJ1-1|TRBV3-1|many|-
CASSQARGNTEAFF
TGTGCCAGCAGCCAAGCTCGGGGGAACACTGAAGCTTTCTTT
>TRBJ2-7|TRBV12-5|many|TRBD1
CASGLVLGQGWPYEQYF
TGTGCTAGTGGTTTGGTACTTGGACAGGGCTGGCCCTACGAGCAGTACTTC
>TRBJ2-5|TRBV28|many|-
CASRPTGKETQYF
TGTGCCAGCAGGCCGACAGGAAAAGAGACCCAGTACTTC
>TRBJ2-4|TRBV28|many|-
CASSLRQELAKNIQYF
TGTGCCAGCAGTCTGAGACAGGAGCTAGCCAAAAACATTCAGTACTTC
>TRBJ1-5|TRBV28|many|-
CASVWGEYSNQPQHF
TGTGCCAGCGTCTGGGGGGAGTATAGCAATCAGCCCCAGCATTTT
>TRBJ2-7|TRBV20-1|once|-
CSATSGVAIYEQYF
TGCAGTGCAACCTCTGGGGTGGCCATCTACGAGCAGTACTTC
>TRBJ1-1|TRBV7-9|many|-
CASQNEGWVNTEAFF
TGTGCCAGTCAAAACGAGGGGTGGGTGAACACTGAAGCTTTCTTT
>TRBJ2-7|TRBV4-3|-|TRBD2
CASSQAGGADEQYF
TGCGCCAGCAGCCAAGCGGGGGGGGCGGACGAGCAGTACTTC
>TRBJ2-7|TRBV28|many|TRBD1
CASSFWGQGYEQYF
TGTGCCAGCAGTTTTTGGGGACAGGGCTACGAGCAGTACTTC
>TRBJ1-1|TRBV12-3/TRBV12-4|many|-
CASSSYRDGAFF
TGTGCCAGCAGTTCCTACAGGGATGGGGCTTTCTTT
>TRBJ2-7|TRBV20-1|many|-
CSARYVSYEQYF
TGCAGTGCTAGATACGTGTCCTACGAGCAGTACTTC
>TRBJ2-7|TRBV12-3/TRBV12-4|many|TRBD1
CASSLHTGGRYEQYF
TGTGCCAGCAGTCTTCATACAGGGGGAAGATACGAGCAGTACTTC
>TRBJ2-5|TRBV7-2|many|TRBD2
CASSLLAGGPRETQYF
TGTGCCAGCAGCTTGTTAGCGGGAGGGCCTCGTGAGACCCAGTACTTC
>TRBJ1-1|TRBV19|many|-
CASSIRRAVNTEAFF
TGTGCCAGTAGTATTCGTAGAGCAGTGAACACTGAAGCTTTCTTT
>TRBJ2-2|TRBV24-1|many|-
CATSLTTANTGELFF
TGTGCCACCAGTCTGACTACGGCGAACACCGGGGAGCTGTTTTTT
>TRBJ1-5|TRBV12-5|many|TRBD1
CASVPWGQGASQPQHF
TGTGCTAGTGTCCCTTGGGGACAGGGGGCCTCTCAGCCCCAGCATTTT
>TRBJ2-7|TRBV28|many|-
CATTPGPLRGYEQYF
TGTGCCACCACCCCTGGCCCCCTTAGAGGCTACGAGCAGTACTTC
>TRBJ1-5|TRBV11-2|many|TRBD1
CASSFRTGTLLDNQPQHF
TGTGCCAGCAGCTTCCGGACAGGAACACTTTTGGACAATCAGCCCCAGCATTTT
>TRBJ1-1|TRBV3-1|many|TRBD1
CASSRTTGATEAFF
TGTGCCAGCAGCCGAACGACAGGGGCAACTGAAGCTTTCTTT
>TRBJ2-7|TRBV28|many|TRBD1
CASSSTGTGDHEQYF
TGTGCCAGCAGTTCCACCGGGACAGGGGATCACGAGCAGTACTTC
>TRBJ1-5|TRBV10-1|many|TRBD1
CARITGTGVLGNQPQHF
TGCGCCAGGATTACCGGGACAGGGGTTTTGGGCAATCAGCCCCAGCATTTT
>TRBJ1-1|TRBV29-1|many|-
CSVLARGRVGTEAFF
TGCAGCGTCTTGGCCCGGGGCCGCGTGGGCACTGAAGCTTTCTTT
>TRBJ2-5|TRBV7-8|many|-
CASTPKRAQETQYF
TGTGCCAGCACCCCCAAGCGGGCACAAGAGACCCAGTACTTC
>TRBJ1-5|TRBV28|many|TRBD1
CASNEAGTGGLGQPQHF
TGTGCCAGCAACGAGGCCGGGACAGGGGGCTTGGGTCAGCCCCAGCATTTT
>TRBJ1-1|TRBV6-2/TRBV6-3|many|-
CASSLRQYTEAFF
TGTGCCAGCAGCTTAAGACAGTACACTGAAGCTTTCTTT
>TRBJ1-6|TRBV25-1|many|-
CASSESSVGGSPLHF
TGTGCCAGCAGTGAATCTTCGGTCGGGGGCTCACCCCTCCACTTT
>TRBJ1-6|TRBV18|few|TRBD1
CASSLRTGGDSPLHF
TGTGCCAGCTCACTAAGGACAGGAGGAGATTCACCCCTCCACTTT
>TRBJ2-5|TRBV6-5|many|TRBD2
CASSYSLAATQETQYF
TGTGCCAGCAGTTACTCGCTAGCGGCCACCCAAGAGACCCAGTACTTC
>TRBJ1-2|TRBV20-1|many|-
CSWLLRGYTF
TGCAGTTGGCTCCTGAGAGGCTACACCTTC
>TRBJ2-7|TRBV2|many|-
CASRQESYEQYF
TGTGCCAGTCGACAGGAGTCCTACGAGCAGTACTTC
>TRBJ1-3|TRBV4-1|many|-
CASSQDKKGSLGNTIYF
TGCGCCAGCAGCCAAGATAAGAAGGGATCCCTCGGAAACACCATATATTTT
>TRBJ1-5|TRBV16|many|-
CASSQGAASFPQHF
TGTGCCAGCAGCCAAGGTGCCGCTTCGTTCCCCCAGCATTTT
>TRBJ1-6|TRBV27|many|-
CASKVGIGPNSPLHF
TGTGCCAGCAAAGTCGGTATCGGCCCTAATTCACCCCTCCACTTT
>TRBJ1-5|TRBV12-3/TRBV12-4|-|TRBD1
CASSGTGLSQPQHF
TGTGCCAGCAGCGGGACAGGTTTAAGTCAGCCCCAGCATTTT
>TRBJ2-5|TRBV18|many|TRBD1
CASSPPGQGETQYF
TGTGCCAGCTCACCACCGGGACAGGGGGAGACCCAGTACTTC
>TRBJ2-7|TRBV27|many|TRBD2
CASSLYSARLAGVSEQYF
TGTGCCAGCAGTTTATACTCGGCCCGGCTAGCGGGAGTATCCGAGCAGTACTTC
>TRBJ2-7|TRBV11-1|-|TRBD1
CASSPGQGRSSYEQYF
TGTGCCAGCAGCCCTGGACAGGGTAGGAGCTCCTACGAGCAGTACTTC